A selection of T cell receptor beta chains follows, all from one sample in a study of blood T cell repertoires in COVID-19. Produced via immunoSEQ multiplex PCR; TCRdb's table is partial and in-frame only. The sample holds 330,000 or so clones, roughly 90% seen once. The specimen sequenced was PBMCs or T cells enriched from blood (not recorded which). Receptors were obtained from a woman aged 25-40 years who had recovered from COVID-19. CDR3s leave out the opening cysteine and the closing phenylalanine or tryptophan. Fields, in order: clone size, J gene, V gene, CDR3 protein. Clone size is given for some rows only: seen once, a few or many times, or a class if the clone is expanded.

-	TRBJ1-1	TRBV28	ASSLSNRGPNTEAF
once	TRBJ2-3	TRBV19	ASSIGTVSTDTQY
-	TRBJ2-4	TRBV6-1	ASSEQGPKNIQY
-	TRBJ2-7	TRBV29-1	SVWETHHYEQY
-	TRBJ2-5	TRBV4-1	ASSQDRAGTETQY
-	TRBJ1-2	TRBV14	ASSPGTGGGYT
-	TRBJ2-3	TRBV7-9	ASSLSGATDTQY
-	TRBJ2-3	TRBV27	ASSSGTSGITDTQY
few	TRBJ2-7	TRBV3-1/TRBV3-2	ASSLSRVAGEQY
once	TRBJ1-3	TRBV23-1	ASSQYAGDGNTIY
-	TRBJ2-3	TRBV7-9	ASSSLAASTDTQY
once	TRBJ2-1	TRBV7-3	ASSLLAGGSNEQF
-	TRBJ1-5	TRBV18	ASSRGEQPQH
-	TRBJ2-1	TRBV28	ASRKTGTSGDNEQF
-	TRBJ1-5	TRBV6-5	ASGARGSQPQH
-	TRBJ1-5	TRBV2	ASRRTDGYSNQPQH
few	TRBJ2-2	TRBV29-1	SVYPGPGTGENTGELF
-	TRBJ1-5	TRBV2	ASRIQGGTNQPQH
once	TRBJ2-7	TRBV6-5	ASSYSAVYEQY
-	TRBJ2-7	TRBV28	ASSLEGLWGGEQY
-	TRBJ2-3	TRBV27	ASRPTGTDTQY
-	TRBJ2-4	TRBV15	ATSVRDSKNIQY
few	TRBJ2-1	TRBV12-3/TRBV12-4	ASSLAREDEQF
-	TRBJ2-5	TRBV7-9	ASSRTGGGETQY
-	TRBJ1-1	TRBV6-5	ASREWNMNTEAF
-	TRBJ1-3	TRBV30	AWSGSGNTIY